These 7 T cell receptor beta chains were sequenced from one sample in a study of human CD8 memory T cell subsets. With exhausted-like traits, TPEX cells were early memory CD8+ T cells that were CCR7+ PD-1+ TIGIT+. UMI-labeled 5' RACE was used, and it produced the TCR beta libraries. For each CDR3 protein, TCRdb gives one entry from its re-call of the 5' RACE reads, without DNA. The sample features about 9,000 distinct CDR3 sequences, with roughly 15% in its top ten. Sequencing used CD8+ T cells from PBMCs. All receptors come from a human donor in good health.

The V gene is TRBV29-1, the J gene TRBJ2-2; TCRdb's assignment of TRBD1 cannot be checked, as there is no DNA. CDR1 and CDR2 from the germline V gene are SQVTM and ANQGSEA. The CDR3 length is 13 residues. The CDR3 sequence is CSVPGLNTGELFF.

The chain has TRBV7-7 and TRBJ2-1; the TCRdb call, TRBD2, lacks DNA for checking. Per germline, CDR1 SSHAT and CDR2 FNYEAQ (reference sequence). The CDR3 covers 19 residues. CDR3 sequence: CASSLDVAPNSAGRNEQFF.

CDR3 protein: CASSQSPTGGPYEQYF. The chain employs TRBV4-1 and TRBJ2-7; with no DNA, the TCRdb D assignment of TRBD1 cannot be verified. CDR3 length: 16 residues. Germline loops: CDR1 MGHRA, CDR2 YSYEKL.

This chain connects TRBV7-6 to TRBJ2-3; TCRdb calls TRBD1, which cannot be checked without DNA. CDR1 SGHVS and CDR2 FNYEAQ come from the germline V gene. The CDR3 sequence is 12 residues long. CDR3 region: CASSQGADTQYF.

The chain has TRBV7-8 and TRBJ2-5; TCRdb gives TRBD1 as the D gene, but with no DNA this cannot be confirmed. Germline V gene sequence: CDR1 SGHVS, CDR2 FQNEAQ. The CDR3 totals 13 residues. CDR3 loop: CASSLEGQETQYF. The full variable domain, with the rest looked up from reference TRBV7-8 and TRBJ2-5, is GAGVSQSPRYKVAKRGQDVALRCDPISGHVSLFWYQQALGQGPEFLTYFQNEAQLDKSGLPSDRFFAERPEGSVSTLKIQRTQQEDSAVYLCASSLEGQETQYFGPGTRLLVL.

By frequency, this clonotype registers medium-sized. The chain links TRBV7-6 to TRBJ2-3; TCRdb gives TRBD2 as the D gene, but with no DNA this cannot be confirmed. The CDR3 runs 16 residues. The V gene's germline CDR1 is SGHVS and CDR2 FNYEAQ. The CDR3 protein is CASSSRAVHRTDTQYF. The full variable domain, in which reference TRBV7-6 and TRBJ2-3 provide the parts outside the CDR3, is GAGVSQSPRYKVTKRGQDVALRCDPISGHVSLYWYRQALGQGPEFLTYFNYEAQQDKSGLPNDRFSAERPEGSISTLTIQRTEQRDSAMYRCASSSRAVHRTDTQYFGPGTRLTVL.

This clonotype counts as medium-sized (0.01 to 0.1%) by frequency. The rearrangement links TRBV27 to TRBJ1-2. This CDR3 contains 12 residues. Germline-derived CDR1 and CDR2 are MNHEY and SMNVEV (reference sequence). The CDR3 here is CASSTRGYGYTF.